A selection of T cell receptor beta chains follows, all from one sample in a study of shared clonotypes between healthy human individuals. The table came from immunoSEQ multiplex PCR; TCRdb's copy has only in-frame clones and leaves some out. This table holds some 450,000 clones, around 77% found once. Sequenced sample: PBMCs. The receptor set was obtained from a woman aged 40 to 49 in good health. Some clones in this sample may be carry-over from other donors' samples. CDR3s include the opening cysteine and the closing phenylalanine or tryptophan.

len: 14
v_gene: TRBV4-2
CDR3aa: CASSQGTSADTQYF

len: 15
v_gene: TRBV28
CDR3aa: CASSFQSGPTYEQYF

len: 14
v_gene: TRBV19
CDR3aa: CASSPTGTGYGYTF

len: 12
v_gene: TRBV30
CDR3aa: CAWIGWDTEAFF

len: 13
v_gene: TRBV5-8
CDR3aa: CASSEVFTYEQYF

len: 13
v_gene: TRBV7-9
CDR3aa: CASSAGLSYEQYF

len: 15
v_gene: TRBV5-1
CDR3aa: CASSPGGFMNTEAFF

len: 14
v_gene: TRBV6-1
CDR3aa: CATPGTSASYEQYF

len: 12
v_gene: TRBV18
CDR3aa: CASSTVEREQFF

len: 15
v_gene: TRBV5-4
CDR3aa: CASSLEAHPSYERYF

len: 14
v_gene: TRBV14
CDR3aa: CASSQTGLVTEAFF

len: 16
v_gene: TRBV5-1
CDR3aa: CASSLDLAYSSGELFF

len: 16
v_gene: TRBV7-3
CDR3aa: CASSQRGSGLYNEQFF

len: 14
v_gene: TRBV9
CDR3aa: CASSVQEAGNTIYF

len: 17
v_gene: TRBV5-1
CDR3aa: CASSLPVVAGSQETQYF

len: 15
v_gene: TRBV6-5
CDR3aa: CASSGGTGNAYGYTF

len: 15
v_gene: TRBV28
CDR3aa: CASSPRDGGANVLTF

len: 16
v_gene: TRBV28
CDR3aa: CASTRGGLPLSNEQFF

len: 13
v_gene: TRBV18
CDR3aa: CASSPQTKETQYF

len: 14
v_gene: TRBV2
CDR3aa: CASSEGLHTGELFF

len: 13
v_gene: TRBV6-6
CDR3aa: CASIFEWGDGYTF

len: 15
v_gene: TRBV28
CDR3aa: CASSLPGTATYEQYF